The 2 T cell receptor beta chains listed next were all sequenced from one sample in a study of blood T cells in healthy people across ages. A second about 6 to 11 cycle PCR used barcoded and J-beta primers. One entry per CDR3 protein, called by TCRdb with MiXCR from the 5' RACE reads. Found here are roughly 1.9 million distinct CDR3 sequences, roughly two fifths of them singletons; the top ten hold roughly 23%. The sample comprised blood. The receptors come from a human donor in good health.

In this sample, this clonotype turned up a few times. The rearrangement joins TRBV29-1 to TRBJ2-7; D gene uncertain. The germline CDR1 and CDR2 sequences are SQVTM and ANQGSEA. V lost 4 bases and J 0 bases, leaving 10 bases between the germline ends. The length of the CDR3 is 13 residues. In DNA form, the CDR3 reads TGCAGCGTTGGGGAAGGGAACTCCTACGAGCAGTACTTC. It specifies CSVGEGNSYEQYF.

This clonotype occurred many times. The chain employs TRBV4-3 and TRBJ2-7, with 7 bases fitting TRBD1. The CDR3 consists of 15 residues. The germline gives CDR1 LGHNA, CDR2 YSLEER. The V and J ends lost 0 bases and 3 bases, in that order; junction bases with no gene match: 5. Here the CDR3 reads CASSQDYRGYYEQYF. CDR3 nucleotide sequence: TGCGCCAGCAGCCAAGACTACAGGGGATACTACGAGCAGTACTTC.